The clone carrying this T cell receptor beta chain has just a few counts. Its cognate antigen is unknown. The CDR3 sequence is 15 residues long. Unmatched junction bases numbered 8, after V lost 3 bases and J lost 4 bases. TCRdb reprocessed the 5' RACE reads via MiXCR and lists one record per CDR3 protein. The sample comprises roughly 500,000 distinct CDR3 sequences, about 20% of which are singletons, and around 0.91% rests with the top ten. The sample originates from a study of identical twins. Findings of the study overall: Alpha sequences out of frame and shared by twins had excess low generation probability.

This same sample was also part of a study on T cells expressing NK-cell markers.

The chain combines TRBV12-3 or TRBV12-4 with TRBJ1-2, with TRBD1 matching 7 bases. The sequenced sample was CD4+ T cells sorted from blood. This TCR was recovered from a woman aged 18-29 years in good health. The chain's CDR3 is CASSLTGILLYGYTF. CDR3 coding DNA: TGTGCCAGCAGTTTGACAGGGATTCTCCTCTATGGCTACACCTTC.